The TCR beta chain described here comes from a study of identical twins. Overall study findings and caveats: A cross-sectional statistical analysis, not follow-up of the same donors, supported the conclusions. Beta clonotypes that were abundant in cord blood contained fewer insertions, a pattern absent from memory repertoires.

TCRdb passed the 5' RACE reads through MiXCR, listing each CDR3 protein once. This repertoire shows over 250,000 distinct CDR3 sequences, roughly 10% found once; its top ten account for 6% to 8.5%. V was pared by 5 bases and J by 2 bases, with 16 bases between. Per germline, CDR1 SGHVS and CDR2 FQNEAQ. The CDR3 is 16 amino acids. This clonotype appeared many times. Its antigen is not identified. These records were also assigned to another study, of yellow fever vaccine responses in identical twins. That paper notes: Twins' vaccine T cell response reportedly gave the appearance of partial convergence and partial personalization.

This sequence was found in a woman under 30 in good health. The rearrangement links TRBV7-8 to TRBJ2-1; weak D call: TRBD2 (5 bases). The sequenced sample was CD8+ T cells sorted from blood. DNA for the CDR3: TGTGCCAGCAGCCAACTAGAGATACTACCCTACAATGAGCAGTTCTTC. The encoded protein is CASSQLEILPYNEQFF.